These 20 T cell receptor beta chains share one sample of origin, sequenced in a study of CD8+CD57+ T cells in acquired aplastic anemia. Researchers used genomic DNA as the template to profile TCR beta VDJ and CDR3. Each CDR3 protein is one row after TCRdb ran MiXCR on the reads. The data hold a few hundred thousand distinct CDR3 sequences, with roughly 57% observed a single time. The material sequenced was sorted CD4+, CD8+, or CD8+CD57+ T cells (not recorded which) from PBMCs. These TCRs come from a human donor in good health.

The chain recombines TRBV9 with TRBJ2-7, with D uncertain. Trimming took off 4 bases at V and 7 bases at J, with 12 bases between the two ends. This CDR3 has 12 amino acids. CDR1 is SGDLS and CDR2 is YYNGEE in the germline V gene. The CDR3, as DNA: TGTGCCAGCAGCCAAGAACGAACGGAGCAGTACTTC. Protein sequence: CASSQERTEQYF.

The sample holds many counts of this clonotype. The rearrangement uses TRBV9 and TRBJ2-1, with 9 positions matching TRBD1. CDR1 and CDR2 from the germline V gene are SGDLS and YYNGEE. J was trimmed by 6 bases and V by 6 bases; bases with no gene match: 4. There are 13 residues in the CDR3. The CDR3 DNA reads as TGTGCCAGCACCGAGGGACAGGGCAATGAGCAGTTCTTC. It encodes CASTEGQGNEQFF. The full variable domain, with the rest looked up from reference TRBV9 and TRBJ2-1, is DSGVTQTPKHLITATGQRVTLRCSPRSGDLSVYWYQQSLDQGLQFLIQYYNGEERAKGNILERFSAQQFPDLHSELNLSSLELGDSALYFCASTEGQGNEQFFGPGTRLTVL.

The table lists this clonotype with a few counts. The CDR3, as DNA: TGTGCCAGCAGCCCGAGACGCGGGACAGGGGTCCAAGAGACCCAGTACTTC. It yields the protein CASSPRRGTGVQETQYF. This rearrangement joins TRBV7-3 to TRBJ2-5; 10 positions agree with TRBD1. Germline V gene lookup returns CDR1 SGHTA and CDR2 FQGTGA. Trimming removed 5 bases from V and 1 base from J; junction bases left unmatched: 10. CDR3 length equals 17 residues.

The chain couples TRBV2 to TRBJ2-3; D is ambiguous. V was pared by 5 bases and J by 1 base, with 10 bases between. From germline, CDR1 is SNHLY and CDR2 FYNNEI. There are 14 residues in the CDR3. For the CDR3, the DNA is TGTGCCAGCAGTCAGTCGGTGGGCACAGATACGCAGTATTTT. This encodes CASSQSVGTDTQYF.

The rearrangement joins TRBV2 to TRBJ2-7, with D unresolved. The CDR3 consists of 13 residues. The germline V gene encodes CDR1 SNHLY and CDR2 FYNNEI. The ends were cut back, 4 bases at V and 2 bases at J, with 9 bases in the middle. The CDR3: CASSAVAPYEQYF. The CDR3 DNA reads TGTGCCAGCAGTGCGGTGGCGCCCTACGAGCAGTACTTC.

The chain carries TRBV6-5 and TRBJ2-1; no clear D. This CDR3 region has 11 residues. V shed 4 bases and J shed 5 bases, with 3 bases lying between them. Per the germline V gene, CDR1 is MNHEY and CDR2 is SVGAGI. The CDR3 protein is CASSWHNEQFF. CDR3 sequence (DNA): TGTGCCAGCAGTTGGCACAATGAGCAGTTCTTC.

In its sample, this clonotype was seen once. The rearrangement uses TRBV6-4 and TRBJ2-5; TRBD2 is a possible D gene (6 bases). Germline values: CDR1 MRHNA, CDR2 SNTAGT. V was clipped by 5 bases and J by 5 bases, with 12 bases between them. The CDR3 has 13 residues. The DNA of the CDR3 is TGTGCCAGCAGTACTAGGGCGGGGGAGACCCAGTACTTC. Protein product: CASSTRAGETQYF.

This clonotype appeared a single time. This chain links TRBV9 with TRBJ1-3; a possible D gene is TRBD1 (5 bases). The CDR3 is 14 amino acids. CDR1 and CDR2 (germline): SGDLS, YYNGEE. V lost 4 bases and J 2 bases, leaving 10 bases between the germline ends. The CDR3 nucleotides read TGTGCCAGCAGCCTCGCGGGGCCTGGAAACACCATATATTTT. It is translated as CASSLAGPGNTIYF.

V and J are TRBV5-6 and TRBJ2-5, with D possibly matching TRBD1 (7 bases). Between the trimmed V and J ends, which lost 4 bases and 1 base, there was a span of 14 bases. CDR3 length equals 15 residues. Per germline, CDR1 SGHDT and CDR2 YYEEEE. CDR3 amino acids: CASSGGTASQETQYF. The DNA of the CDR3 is TGTGCCAGCAGCGGAGGGACAGCTTCCCAAGAGACCCAGTACTTC.

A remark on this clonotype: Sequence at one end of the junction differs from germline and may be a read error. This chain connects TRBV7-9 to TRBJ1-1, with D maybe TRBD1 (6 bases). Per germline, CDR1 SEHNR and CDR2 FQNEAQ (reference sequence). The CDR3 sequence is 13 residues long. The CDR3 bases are TGTGCCAGCAGCTCACAGGGACAATCCCGGTCAATCTTT. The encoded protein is CASSSQGQSRSIF.

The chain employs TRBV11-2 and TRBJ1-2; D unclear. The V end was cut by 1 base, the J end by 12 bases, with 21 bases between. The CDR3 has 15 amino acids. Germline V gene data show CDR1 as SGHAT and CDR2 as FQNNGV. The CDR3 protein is CASSLGHGSGSGNTF. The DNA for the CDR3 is TGTGCCAGCAGCTTAGGGCACGGGAGTGGGAGTGGAAACACCTTC.

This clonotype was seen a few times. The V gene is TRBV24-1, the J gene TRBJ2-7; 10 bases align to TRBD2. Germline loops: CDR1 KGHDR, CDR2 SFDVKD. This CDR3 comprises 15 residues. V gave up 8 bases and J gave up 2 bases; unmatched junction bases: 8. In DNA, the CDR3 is TGTGCCACCAACTTCCTAGCGGGAGAGACCTACGAGCAGTACTTC. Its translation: CATNFLAGETYEQYF.

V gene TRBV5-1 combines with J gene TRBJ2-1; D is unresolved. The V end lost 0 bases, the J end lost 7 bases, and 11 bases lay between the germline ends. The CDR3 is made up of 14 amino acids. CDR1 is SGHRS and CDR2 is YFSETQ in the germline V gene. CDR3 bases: TGCGCCAGCAGCTTGGCATTGTTAACGAATGAGCAGTTCTTC. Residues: CASSLALLTNEQFF.

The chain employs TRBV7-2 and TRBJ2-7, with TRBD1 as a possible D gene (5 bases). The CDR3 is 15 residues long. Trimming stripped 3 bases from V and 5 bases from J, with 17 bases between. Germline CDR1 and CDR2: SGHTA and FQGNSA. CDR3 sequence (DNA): TGTGCCAGCAGCTTTCAGGGAAGGGTAATTCACGAGCAGTACTTC. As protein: CASSFQGRVIHEQYF.

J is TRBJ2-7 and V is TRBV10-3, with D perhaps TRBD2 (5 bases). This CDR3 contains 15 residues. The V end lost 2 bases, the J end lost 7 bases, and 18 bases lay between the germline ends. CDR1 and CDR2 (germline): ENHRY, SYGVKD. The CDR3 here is CAISETGSSYNEQYF. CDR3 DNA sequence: TGTGCCATCAGTGAGACGGGAAGCTCCTACAATGAGCAGTACTTC.

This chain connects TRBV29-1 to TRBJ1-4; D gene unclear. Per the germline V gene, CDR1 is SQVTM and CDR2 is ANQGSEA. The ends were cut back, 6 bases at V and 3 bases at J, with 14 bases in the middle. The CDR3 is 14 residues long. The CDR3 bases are TGCAGCGTCGATGCCCTGGAAGCTAATGAAAAACTGTTTTTT. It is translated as CSVDALEANEKLFF.

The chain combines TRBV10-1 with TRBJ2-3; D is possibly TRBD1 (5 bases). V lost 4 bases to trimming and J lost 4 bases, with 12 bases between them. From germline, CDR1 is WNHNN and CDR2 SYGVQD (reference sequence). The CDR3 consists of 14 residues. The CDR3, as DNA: TGCGCCAGCAGTGTAGGGGCTGGTCCAGATACGCAGTATTTT. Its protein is CASSVGAGPDTQYF.

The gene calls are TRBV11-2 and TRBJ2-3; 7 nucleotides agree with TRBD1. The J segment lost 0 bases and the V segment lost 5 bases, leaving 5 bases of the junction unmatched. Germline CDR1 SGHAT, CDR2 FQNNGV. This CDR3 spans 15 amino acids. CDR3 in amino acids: CASSLTGDSTDTQYF. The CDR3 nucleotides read TGTGCCAGCAGCCTAACAGGGGATAGCACAGATACGCAGTATTTT.

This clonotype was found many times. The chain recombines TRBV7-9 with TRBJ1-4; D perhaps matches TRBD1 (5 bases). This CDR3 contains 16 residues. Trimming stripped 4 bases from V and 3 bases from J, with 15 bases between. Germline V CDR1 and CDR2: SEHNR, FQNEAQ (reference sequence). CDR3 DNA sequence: TGTGCCAGCAGCTCACTTCTGAGGGGCCCTAATGAAAAACTGTTTTTT. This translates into CASSSLLRGPNEKLFF. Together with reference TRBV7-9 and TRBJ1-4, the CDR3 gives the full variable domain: DTGVSQNPRHKITKRGQNVTFRCDPISEHNRLYWYRQTLGQGPEFLTYFQNEAQLEKSRLLSDRFSAERPKGSFSTLEIQRTEQGDSAMYLCASSSLLRGPNEKLFFGSGTQLSVL.

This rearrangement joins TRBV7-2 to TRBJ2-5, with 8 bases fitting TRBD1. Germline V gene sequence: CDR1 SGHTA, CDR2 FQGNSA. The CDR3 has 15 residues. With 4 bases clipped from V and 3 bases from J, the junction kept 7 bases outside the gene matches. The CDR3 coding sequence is TGTGCCAGCAGCTCGGACAGGGTAGGAGAAGAGACCCAGTACTTC. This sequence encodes CASSSDRVGEETQYF.